This T cell receptor (beta chain) stems from a study of shared clonotypes between healthy human individuals. Germline V lookup: CDR1 MNHNS, CDR2 SASEGT. Trimming removed 2 bases from V and 4 bases from J, with 13 bases in between. This CDR3 spans 15 amino acids. Sequenced by immunoSEQ multiplex PCR; TCRdb stores in-frame clones only, minus some. The sample carries 600,000 or so clones, 90% to 95% recorded once. Naive CD8 cells comprised CD45RO-negative, CCR7-positively selected cells, excluding terminally differentiated effector memory CD45RA+ cells. The source material was naive CD8+ T cells sorted from blood. The chain joins TRBV6-1 to TRBJ2-3, with TRBD1 as a possible D gene (5 bases). The receptor comes from a woman between 25 and 40 years old in good health. Written as DNA, the CDR3 is TGTGCCAGCAGTGAAATGGCAGGGTGGTCAGATACGCAGTATTTT. This gives the protein CASSEMAGWSDTQYF.